These T cell receptor beta chains were read from a single sample in a study of OX40 agonist ivuxolimab in advanced cancers. Profiled with immunoSEQ multiplex PCR; TCRdb holds only in-frame clones, not every one. Among about 79,000 clones listed, around 83% were seen once. Sequenced material: CD4+ or CD8+ T cells sorted from blood, taken in a trial of the OX40 agonist ivuxolimab. The receptors derive from an adult with an advanced solid tumor such as melanoma, head and neck, liver or kidney cancer. CDR3s include the opening cysteine and the closing phenylalanine or tryptophan. A D gene is named only where the DNA matches it firmly. Not every row has a clone size; where given, it reads once, few, many or a size class.

TRBJ2-5	13	NA	TRBV4-1	few	TGCGCCAGCAGCCAAGCTAGAGGAGAGACCCAGTACTTC	CASSQARGETQYF
TRBJ1-1	13	NA	TRBV10-3	NA	TGTGCCATCAAACGCCTCGGGGAACCTGAAGCTTTCTTT	CAIKRLGEPEAFF
TRBJ2-5	15	TRBD2	TRBV29-1	NA	TGCAGCGTTGTGTGGCTAGCGGCTTACCAAGAGACCCAGTACTTC	CSVVWLAAYQETQYF
TRBJ2-7	13	TRBD1	TRBV30	NA	TGTGCCCTGGGGGACAGCTTATCATTCAAGCAGTACTTC	CALGDSLSFKQYF
TRBJ1-4	14	TRBD1	TRBV7-8	NA	TGTGCCAGCAGCTCGGGACAGACTAATGAAAAACTGTTTTTT	CASSSGQTNEKLFF
TRBJ2-1	18	NA	TRBV7-2	NA	TGTGCCAGCAGCGATCGGGCCTATCTAGCGTCCCGGTTTGATGAGCAGTTCTTC	CASSDRAYLASRFDEQFF
TRBJ1-2	14	NA	TRBV11-1	NA	TGTGCCAGCAGCTTAGCGCAGCGCGGCTATGGCTACACCTTC	CASSLAQRGYGYTF
TRBJ1-4	16	NA	TRBV5-6	NA	TGTGCCAGCAGCTCGGCAGCAACGGCAACTAATGAAAAACTGTTTTTT	CASSSAATATNEKLFF
TRBJ2-1	17	NA	TRBV7-8	few	TGTGCCAGCAGCTTAAGCTTGGCCAGCGGGACATACAATGAGCAGTTCTTC	CASSLSLASGTYNEQFF
TRBJ2-7	15	TRBD1	TRBV6-5	NA	TGTGCCAGCAGGCGTACCCGGGACAGAACCTACGAGCAGTACTTC	CASRRTRDRTYEQYF
TRBJ2-5	15	TRBD2	TRBV7-8	NA	TGTGCCAGCAGCCTCCTCGGGACTAGTGAAGAGACCCAGTACTTC	CASSLLGTSEETQYF
TRBJ2-7	17	TRBD1	TRBV18	NA	TGTGCCAGCTCACCAGCTGGACAGGGGGCTGTCGGTGACGAGCAGTACTTC	CASSPAGQGAVGDEQYF
TRBJ2-3	16	TRBD2	TRBV19	NA	TGTGCCAGTAGTACACCGGGACTAGGTAGAACAGATACGCAGTATTTT	CASSTPGLGRTDTQYF
TRBJ1-1	14	NA	TRBV12-5	NA	TGTGCTAGTGGTTTGGGGCACACGAACACTGAAGCTTTCTTT	CASGLGHTNTEAFF
TRBJ2-1	15	NA	TRBV29-1	NA	TGCAGCGTTGATGTGTCGTTTAGCTCCTACAATGAGCAGTTCTTC	CSVDVSFSSYNEQFF
TRBJ2-1	15	TRBD1	TRBV5-5	NA	TGTGCCAGCAGCGCGGGACAGGGGTTTTACAATGAGCAGTTCTTC	CASSAGQGFYNEQFF
TRBJ1-5	15	NA	TRBV6-1	once	TGTGCCAGCAGGGATACAGGTTATAGCAATCAGCCCCAGCATTTT	CASRDTGYSNQPQHF